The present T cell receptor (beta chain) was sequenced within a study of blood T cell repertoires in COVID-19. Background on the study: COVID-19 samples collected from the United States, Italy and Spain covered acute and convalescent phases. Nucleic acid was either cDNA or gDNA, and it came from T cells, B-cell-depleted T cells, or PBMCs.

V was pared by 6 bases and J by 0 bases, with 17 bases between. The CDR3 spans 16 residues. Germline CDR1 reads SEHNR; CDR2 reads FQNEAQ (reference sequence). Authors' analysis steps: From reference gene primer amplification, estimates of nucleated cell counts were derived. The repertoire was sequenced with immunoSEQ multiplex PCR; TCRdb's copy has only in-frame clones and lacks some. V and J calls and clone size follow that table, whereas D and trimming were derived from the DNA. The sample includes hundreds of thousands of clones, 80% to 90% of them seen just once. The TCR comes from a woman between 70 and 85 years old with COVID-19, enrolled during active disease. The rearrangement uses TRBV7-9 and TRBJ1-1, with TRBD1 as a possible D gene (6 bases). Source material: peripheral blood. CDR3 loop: CASRLPPGQLNTEAFF. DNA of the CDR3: TGTGCCAGCAGGCTACCACCGGGACAACTGAACACTGAAGCTTTCTTT.